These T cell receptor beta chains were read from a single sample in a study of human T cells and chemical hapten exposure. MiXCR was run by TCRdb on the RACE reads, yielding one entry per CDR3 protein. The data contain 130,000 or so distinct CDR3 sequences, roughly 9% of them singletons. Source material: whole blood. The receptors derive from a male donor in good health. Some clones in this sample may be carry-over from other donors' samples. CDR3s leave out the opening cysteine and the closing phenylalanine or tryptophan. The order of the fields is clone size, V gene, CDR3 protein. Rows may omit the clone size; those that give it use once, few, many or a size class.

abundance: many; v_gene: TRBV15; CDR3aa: ATSRGDRESGNTIY
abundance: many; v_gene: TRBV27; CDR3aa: ASSDPGSEQY
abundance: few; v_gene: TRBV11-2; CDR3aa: ASSLGQGYEKLF
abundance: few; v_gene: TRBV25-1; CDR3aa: ASSESTKGNTEAF
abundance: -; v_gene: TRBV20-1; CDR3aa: SARDGRRNQPQH
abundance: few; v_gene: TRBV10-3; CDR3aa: AISERVDQPQH
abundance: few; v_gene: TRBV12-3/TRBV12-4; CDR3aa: ASSLDGGGTDTQY
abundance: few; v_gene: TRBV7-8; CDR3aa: ASSSLRPGTGGMNTEAF
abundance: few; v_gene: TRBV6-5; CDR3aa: ASSYIGGAYNSPLH
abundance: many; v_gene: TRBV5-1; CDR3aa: ASSLAPTRETQY
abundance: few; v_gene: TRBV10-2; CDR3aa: ASGGDRGVNTEAF
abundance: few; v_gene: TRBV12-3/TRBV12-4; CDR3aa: ASSNRDREDTEAF
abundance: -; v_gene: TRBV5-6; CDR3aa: ASSPSRGTGANVLT
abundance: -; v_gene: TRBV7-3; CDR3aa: ASSPGQINGYT
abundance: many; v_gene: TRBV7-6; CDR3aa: ASSPQPPYSGNTIY
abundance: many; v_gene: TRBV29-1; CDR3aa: SVEMRGQGETQY
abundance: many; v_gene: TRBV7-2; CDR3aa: ASSLDRAYEQY
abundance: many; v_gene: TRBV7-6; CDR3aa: ASSKDRGPNYGYT
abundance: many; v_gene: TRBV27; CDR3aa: ASSSGHTRGYT
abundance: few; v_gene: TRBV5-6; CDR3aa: ASSLRTGDEAF
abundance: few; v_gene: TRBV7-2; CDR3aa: ASSLRGLSPLNTEAF
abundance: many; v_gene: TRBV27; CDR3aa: ASRIRGVQY
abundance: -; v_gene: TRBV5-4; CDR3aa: ASRHGATSTDTQY
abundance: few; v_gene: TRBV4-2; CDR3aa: ASSQGQNYGYT
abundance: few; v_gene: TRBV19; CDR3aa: ASSSAAGGSYEQY
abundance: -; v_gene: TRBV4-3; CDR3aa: ASSQANRAGQPQH